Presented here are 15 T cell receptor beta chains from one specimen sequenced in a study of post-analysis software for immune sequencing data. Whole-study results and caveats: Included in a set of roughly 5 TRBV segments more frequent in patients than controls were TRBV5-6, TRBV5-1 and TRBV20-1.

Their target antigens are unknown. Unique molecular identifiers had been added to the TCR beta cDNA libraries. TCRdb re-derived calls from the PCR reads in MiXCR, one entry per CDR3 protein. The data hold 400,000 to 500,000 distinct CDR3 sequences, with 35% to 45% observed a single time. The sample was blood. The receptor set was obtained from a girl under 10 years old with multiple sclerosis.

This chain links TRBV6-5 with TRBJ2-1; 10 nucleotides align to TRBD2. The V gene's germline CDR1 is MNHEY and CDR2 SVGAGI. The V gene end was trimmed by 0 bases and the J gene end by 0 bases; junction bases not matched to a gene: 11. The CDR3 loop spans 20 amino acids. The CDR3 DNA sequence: TGTGCCAGCAGTTACTCGGCGGAGCGGGGGGGTCGAAGCTCCTACAATGAGCAGTTCTTC. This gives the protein CASSYSAERGGRSSYNEQFF.

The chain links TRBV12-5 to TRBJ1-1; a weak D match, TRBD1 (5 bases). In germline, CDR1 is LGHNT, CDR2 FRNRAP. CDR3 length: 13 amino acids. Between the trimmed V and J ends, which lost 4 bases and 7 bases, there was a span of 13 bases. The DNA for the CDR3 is TGTGCTAGTGGTTCTCCGGAGGGGAGTGAAGCTTTCTTT. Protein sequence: CASGSPEGSEAFF.

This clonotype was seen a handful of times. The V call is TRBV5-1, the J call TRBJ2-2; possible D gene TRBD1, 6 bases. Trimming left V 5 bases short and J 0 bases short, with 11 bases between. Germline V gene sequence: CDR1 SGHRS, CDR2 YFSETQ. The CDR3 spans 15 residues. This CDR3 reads CASRLQGSNTGELFF. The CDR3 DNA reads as TGCGCCAGCAGACTTCAGGGGTCGAACACCGGGGAGCTGTTTTTT.

The CDR3 nucleotides are TGCAGTGCTAGTAACCGAGCCAAAAACATTCAGTACTTC. Encoded protein: CSASNRAKNIQYF. V gene TRBV20-1 combines with J gene TRBJ2-5, with unresolved D. The J call is uncertain, as TRBJ2-4 better fits the DNA end. CDR3 size: 13 residues. Germline CDR1 and CDR2: DFQATT and SNEGSKA (reference sequence).

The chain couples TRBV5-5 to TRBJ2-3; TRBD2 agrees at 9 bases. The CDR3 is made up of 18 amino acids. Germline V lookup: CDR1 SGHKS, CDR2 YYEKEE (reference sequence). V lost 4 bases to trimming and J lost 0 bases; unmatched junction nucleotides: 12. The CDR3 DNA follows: TGTGCCAGCAGCCCCGGGGGAGCGGGGGGATTTAGCACAGATACGCAGTATTTT. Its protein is CASSPGGAGGFSTDTQYF. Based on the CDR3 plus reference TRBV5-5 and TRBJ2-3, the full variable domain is DAGVTQSPTHLIKTRGQQVTLRCSPISGHKSVSWYQQVLGQGPQFIFQYYEKEERGRGNFPDRFSARQFPNYSSELNVNALLLGDSALYLCASSPGGAGGFSTDTQYFGPGTRLTVL.

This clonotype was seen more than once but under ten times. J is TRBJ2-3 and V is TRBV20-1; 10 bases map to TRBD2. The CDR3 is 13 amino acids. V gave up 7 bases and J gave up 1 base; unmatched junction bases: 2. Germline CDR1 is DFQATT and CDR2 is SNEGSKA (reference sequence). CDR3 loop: CSVGTSGTDTQYF. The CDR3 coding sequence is TGCAGTGTTGGGACTAGCGGCACAGATACGCAGTATTTT.

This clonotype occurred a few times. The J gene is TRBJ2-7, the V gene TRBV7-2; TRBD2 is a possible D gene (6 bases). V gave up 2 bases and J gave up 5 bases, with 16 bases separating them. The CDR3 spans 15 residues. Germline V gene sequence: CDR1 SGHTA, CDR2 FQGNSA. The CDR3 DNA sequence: TGTGCCAGCAGCTTAAAGGTTTGGGCGGGGAACGAGCAGTACTTC. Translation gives CASSLKVWAGNEQYF.

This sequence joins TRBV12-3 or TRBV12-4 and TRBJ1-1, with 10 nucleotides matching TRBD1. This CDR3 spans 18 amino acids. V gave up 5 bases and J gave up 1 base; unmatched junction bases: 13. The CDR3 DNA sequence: TGTGCCAGCAGTCCCCGACAGGGGGCTTGGTCGGGGAACACTGAAGCTTTCTTT. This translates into CASSPRQGAWSGNTEAFF.

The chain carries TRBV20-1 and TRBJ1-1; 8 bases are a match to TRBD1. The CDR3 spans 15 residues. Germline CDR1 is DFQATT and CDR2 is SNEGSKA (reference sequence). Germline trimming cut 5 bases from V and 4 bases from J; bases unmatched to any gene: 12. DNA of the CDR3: TGCAGTGCTCAACTGCTACAGGGGGTTGGCACTGAAGCTTTCTTT. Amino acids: CSAQLLQGVGTEAFF.

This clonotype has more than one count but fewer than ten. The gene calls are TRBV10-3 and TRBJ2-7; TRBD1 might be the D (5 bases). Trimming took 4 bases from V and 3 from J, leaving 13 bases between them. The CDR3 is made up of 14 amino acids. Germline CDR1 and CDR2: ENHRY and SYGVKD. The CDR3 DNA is TGTGCCATCAGTGCTCCCAGTAGGGGCTACGAGCAGTACTTC. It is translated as CAISAPSRGYEQYF.

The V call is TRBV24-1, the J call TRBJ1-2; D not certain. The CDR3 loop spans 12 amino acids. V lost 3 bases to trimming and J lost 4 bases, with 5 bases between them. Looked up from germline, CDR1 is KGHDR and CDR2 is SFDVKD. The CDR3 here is CATSDQSYGYTF. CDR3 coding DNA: TGTGCCACCAGTGATCAGAGCTATGGCTACACCTTC.

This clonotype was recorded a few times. CDR3 amino acids: CSVLGLQGRYEQYF. CDR3 nucleotide sequence: TGCAGCGTGCTAGGTTTGCAGGGAAGGTACGAGCAGTACTTC. The genes are TRBV29-1 and TRBJ2-7, with TRBD1 as a possible D gene (5 bases). Germline CDR1 reads SQVTM; CDR2 reads ANQGSEA. V was pared by 6 bases and J by 4 bases, with 19 bases between. CDR3 length: 14 amino acids.

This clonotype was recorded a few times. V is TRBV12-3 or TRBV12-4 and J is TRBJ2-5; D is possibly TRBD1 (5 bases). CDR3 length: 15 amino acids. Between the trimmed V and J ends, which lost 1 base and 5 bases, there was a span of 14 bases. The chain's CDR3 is CASSLVPGLWETQYF. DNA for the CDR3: TGTGCCAGCAGTTTAGTCCCAGGGCTCTGGGAGACCCAGTACTTC.

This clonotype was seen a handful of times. CDR3 sequence (DNA): TGTGCCAGTAGTCCGGGGGGGGGCCAGCCAACCGGCGAGCAGTACTTC. Protein sequence: CASSPGGGQPTGEQYF. The rearrangement links TRBV19 to TRBJ2-7, with TRBD2 matching over 8 bases. CDR1 is LNHDA, CDR2 SQIVND, per germline (reference sequence). This CDR3 contains 16 residues. The J segment lost 6 bases and the V segment lost 5 bases, leaving 15 bases of the junction unmatched.

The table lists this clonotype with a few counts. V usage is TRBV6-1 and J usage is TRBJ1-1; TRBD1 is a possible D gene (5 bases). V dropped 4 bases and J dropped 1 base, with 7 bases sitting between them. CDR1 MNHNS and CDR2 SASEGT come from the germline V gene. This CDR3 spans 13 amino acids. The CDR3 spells CASSGGANTEAFF. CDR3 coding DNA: TGTGCCAGCAGTGGCGGGGCGAACACTGAAGCTTTCTTT.